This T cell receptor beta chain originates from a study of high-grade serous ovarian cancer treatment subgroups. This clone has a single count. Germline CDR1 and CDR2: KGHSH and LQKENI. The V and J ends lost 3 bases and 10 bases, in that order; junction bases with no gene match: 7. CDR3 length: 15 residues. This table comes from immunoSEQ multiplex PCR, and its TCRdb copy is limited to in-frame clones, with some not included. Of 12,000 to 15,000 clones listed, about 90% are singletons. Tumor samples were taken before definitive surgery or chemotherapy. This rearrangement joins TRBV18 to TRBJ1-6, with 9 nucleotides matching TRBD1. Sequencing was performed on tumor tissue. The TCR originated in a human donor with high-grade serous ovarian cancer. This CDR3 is CASSPRDRVQSPLHF. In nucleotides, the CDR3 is TGTGCCAGCTCACCCCGGGACAGGGTGCAATCACCCCTCCACTTT.